The rows below give T cell receptor beta chains drawn from one sample of a study of cytomegalovirus exposure and HLA in healthy donors. The data were produced by immunoSEQ multiplex PCR, yet TCRdb's version contains in-frame clones alone and is incomplete. The sample holds about 220,000 clones, about 90% seen once. Sequencing input: PBMCs. The receptors come from a woman aged 18-35 years in good health and CMV-seronegative. Both conserved end residues are part of each CDR3. Fields, in order: CDR3 protein, CDR3 DNA, D gene, V gene, clone size, J gene. The D gene is left open where the match is weak. For some rows the clone size is stated as once, few or many, or as a class when expanded; others skip it.

CDR3aa: CASSLVTRTGGTGYTF
CDR3nt: TGTGCCAGCAGCTTGGTTACCAGGACAGGGGGGACGGGCTACACCTTC
d_gene: TRBD1
v_gene: TRBV5-6
abundance: .
j_gene: TRBJ1-2

CDR3aa: CASSALAFGQETQYF
CDR3nt: TGTGCCAGCAGCGCCTTAGCTTTTGGCCAAGAGACCCAGTACTTC
d_gene: .
v_gene: TRBV5-6
abundance: .
j_gene: TRBJ2-5

CDR3aa: CASSLSDRGRAFF
CDR3nt: TGTGCCAGCAGTTTATCGGACAGGGGGCGTGCTTTCTTT
d_gene: TRBD1
v_gene: TRBV28
abundance: .
j_gene: TRBJ1-1

CDR3aa: CATSRAAGLNTEAFF
CDR3nt: TGTGCCACCAGCAGAGCGGCAGGGTTGAACACTGAAGCTTTCTTT
d_gene: .
v_gene: TRBV15
abundance: .
j_gene: TRBJ1-1

CDR3aa: CASSLKGSSHTEAFF
CDR3nt: TGTGCCAGCAGTTTAAAGGGGTCCTCGCACACTGAAGCTTTCTTT
d_gene: .
v_gene: TRBV27
abundance: .
j_gene: TRBJ1-1

CDR3aa: CASSESPGLAGPNEQFF
CDR3nt: TGTGCCAGCAGTGAATCCCCTGGACTAGCGGGTCCGAATGAGCAGTTCTTC
d_gene: TRBD2
v_gene: TRBV25-1
abundance: .
j_gene: TRBJ2-1

CDR3aa: CASSPLTRVTYEQYF
CDR3nt: TGTGCCAGCAGTCCCCTTACGAGGGTCACCTACGAGCAGTACTTC
d_gene: .
v_gene: TRBV27
abundance: few
j_gene: TRBJ2-7

CDR3aa: CASHRAGPTDTQYF
CDR3nt: TGTGCCAGTCACCGGGCGGGGCCAACAGATACGCAGTATTTT
d_gene: .
v_gene: TRBV19
abundance: .
j_gene: TRBJ2-3

CDR3aa: CASSQDPGLLLAGHNEQFF
CDR3nt: TGTGCCAGCAGCCAAGATCCTGGGTTATTACTAGCGGGACACAATGAGCAGTTCTTC
d_gene: TRBD2
v_gene: TRBV14
abundance: .
j_gene: TRBJ2-1

CDR3aa: CASSAGSTDTQYF
CDR3nt: TGTGCCAGCTCAGCGGGAAGCACAGATACGCAGTATTTT
d_gene: TRBD2
v_gene: TRBV6-1
abundance: .
j_gene: TRBJ2-3

CDR3aa: CASIWGVGTGELFF
CDR3nt: TGTGCCAGCATCTGGGGGGTAGGGACCGGGGAGCTGTTTTTT
d_gene: .
v_gene: TRBV28
abundance: .
j_gene: TRBJ2-2

CDR3aa: CASSLPTGTASGNTIYF
CDR3nt: TGTGCCAGCAGTTTACCCACTGGGACAGCCTCTGGAAACACCATATATTTT
d_gene: TRBD1
v_gene: TRBV28
abundance: .
j_gene: TRBJ1-3

CDR3aa: CAWSVLVGTEAFF
CDR3nt: TGTGCCTGGAGTGTATTAGTTGGCACTGAAGCTTTCTTT
d_gene: .
v_gene: TRBV30
abundance: few
j_gene: TRBJ1-1